Shown below are 4 T cell receptor beta chains from a single sample sequenced in a study of prognosis after radiotherapy for stage I lung cancer. Two-round multiplex PCR amplified TCR beta CDR3 from genomic DNA. Individual primers that were specific to each TRBV and TRBJ gene served in first-round PCR. TCRdb redid the calling of the multiplex PCR reads with MiXCR, one entry per CDR3 protein. The sample contains 11,000 to 15,000 distinct CDR3 sequences, around 33% of which appear only once. Sequencing was performed on PBMCs, taken before or after stereotactic body radiation therapy (not recorded which). The receptors originated from a donor of 50 years or more with non-small cell lung cancer.

This clonotype was detected many times. The CDR3: CASSGSGDNEQFF. The CDR3 region has the DNA TGTGCCAGCAGTGGTTCCGGGGACAATGAGCAGTTCTTC. The chain links TRBV6-4 to TRBJ2-1, with D perhaps TRBD2 (5 bases). Germline V gene data show CDR1 as MRHNA and CDR2 as SNTAGT. This CDR3 is built from 13 residues. Trimming cost V 4 bases and J 5 bases, with 9 bases left between them.

This chain links TRBV25-1 with TRBJ2-5; TRBD1 aligns across 8 bases. J was trimmed by 5 bases and V by 11 bases; bases with no gene match: 13. This CDR3 has 14 residues. CDR1 is MGHDK, CDR2 SYGVNS, per germline. CDR3 DNA sequence: TGTGCCGTTCAGGGGTCAGGGGGCTGGGAGACCCAGTACTTC. Amino acid sequence: CAVQGSGGWETQYF.

Details on this clonotype: This likely stems from a read error, as it lies one base from a far larger clone. In DNA form, the CDR3 reads TGTGTCAGCAGTCCCTTGGACAAGTACTATGGCTACACCTTC. Translated, it gives CVSSPLDKYYGYTF. The V call is TRBV6-5, the J call TRBJ1-2; D possibly corresponds to TRBD1 (5 bases). CDR1 and CDR2 from the germline V gene are MNHEY and SVGAGI. This CDR3 has 14 residues.

This clonotype has a count of ten or more. The chain has TRBV2 and TRBJ2-2; 8 nucleotides match TRBD2. V lost 0 bases, J lost 6 bases, and 6 bases stayed unmatched. CDR1 and CDR2 from the germline V gene are SNHLY and FYNNEI. The CDR3 sequence is 16 residues long. The CDR3 DNA reads as TGTGCCAGCAGTGAAGCCAGCGGGAGTCGGGCCGGGGAGCTGTTTTTT. Translating it yields CASSEASGSRAGELFF. The full variable domain, with the rest looked up from reference TRBV2 and TRBJ2-2, is EPEVTQTPSHQVTQMGQEVILRCVPISNHLYFYWYRQILGQKVEFLVSFYNNEISEKSEIFDDQFSVERPDGSNFTLKIRSTKLEDSAMYFCASSEASGSRAGELFFGEGSRLTVL.